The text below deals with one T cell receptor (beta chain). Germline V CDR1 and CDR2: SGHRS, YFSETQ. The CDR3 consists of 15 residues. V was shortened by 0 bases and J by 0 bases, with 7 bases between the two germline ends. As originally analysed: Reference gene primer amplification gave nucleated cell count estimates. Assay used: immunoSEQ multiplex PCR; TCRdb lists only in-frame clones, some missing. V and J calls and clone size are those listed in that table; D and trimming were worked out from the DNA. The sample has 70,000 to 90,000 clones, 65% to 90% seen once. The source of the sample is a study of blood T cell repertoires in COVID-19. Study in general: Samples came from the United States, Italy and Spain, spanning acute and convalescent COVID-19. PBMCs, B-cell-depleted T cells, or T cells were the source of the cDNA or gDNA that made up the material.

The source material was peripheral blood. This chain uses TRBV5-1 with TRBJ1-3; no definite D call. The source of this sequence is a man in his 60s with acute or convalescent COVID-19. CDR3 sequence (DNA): TGCGCCAGCAGCTTGGAGCGGAGCTCTGGAAACACCATATATTTT. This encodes CASSLERSSGNTIYF.